The 10 T cell receptor gamma chains below were found in one sample sequenced in a study of γδ T cells in repeated Plasmodium falciparum infection. Bulk repertoires came from Vgamma9/Vdelta2+ or Vdelta2-negative gammadelta T cells flow-sorted from PBMC. TCRdb re-called the multiplex PCR reads using CATT. Of approximately 32,000 gamma-chain clones in the sample, roughly 1.4% are singletons; the top ten hold around 19%. Sequencing used gamma-delta T cells from blood. The receptor source for this set is a pool of human donors (malaria-infected and uninfected, not separated).

This clone was recorded many times. The rearrangement links TRGV9 to TRGJP. CDR1 and CDR2 from the germline V gene are GITISATS and ISYDGTV (reference sequence). J gave up 7 bases and V 0 bases, and 6 bases lay outside the gene matches. The CDR3 consists of 17 residues. The chain's CDR3 is CALWEVMDELGKKIKVF. CDR3 sequence (DNA): TGTGCCTTGTGGGAGGTGATGGATGAGTTGGGCAAAAAAATCAAGGTATTT.

Within the sample, this clone is medium-sized (0.01 to 0.1%). The V gene is TRGV2, the J gene TRGJ1 or TRGJ2. Per germline, CDR1 EGSNGY and CDR2 YDSYNSKV. The CDR3 runs 13 residues. V lost 3 bases to trimming and J lost 2 bases; unmatched junction nucleotides: 4. Here the CDR3 reads CATWDRDYYKKLF. The CDR3 DNA reads TGTGCCACCTGGGACAGAGATTATTATAAGAAACTCTTT.

Relative to its sample, this clone is medium-sized. This chain connects TRGV9 to TRGJ1 or TRGJ2. With V trimmed by 0 bases and J by 3 bases, 5 bases remained unmatched. CDR3 length: 14 amino acids. Germline V CDR1 and CDR2: GITISATS, ISYDGTV (reference sequence). The CDR3 reads CALWEVRPYYKKLF. CDR3 DNA sequence: TGTGCCTTGTGGGAGGTGAGGCCTTATTATAAGAAACTCTTT.

This clone was detected ten times or more. TCRdb's listed protein matches a much larger clone and diverges from this DNA's translation at residue 12, likely through a read error; the protein shown comes from the DNA. This rearrangement joins TRGV9 to TRGJP. The J gene, missing from TCRdb, was assigned here through DNA to germline matching. This CDR3 contains 17 residues. Germline V lookup: CDR1 GITISATS, CDR2 ISYDGTV (reference sequence). The CDR3 DNA follows: TGTGCCTTGTGGGAGGGGACCCAAGAGTTGGGCAGAAAAATCAAGGTATTT. Amino acids: CALWEGTQELGRKIKVF.

This clone was seen a few times. This probably arose from a read error, given a far larger clone one base away. The rearrangement joins TRGV8 to TRGJ1 or TRGJ2. The J gene, missing from TCRdb, was assigned here through DNA to germline matching. The CDR3 extends over 13 amino acids. Germline V gene data show CDR1 as VENAVY and CDR2 as YDSYNSRV. The CDR3 bases are TGTGCCACCTGGGATAGCCCAAATTACAAGAAACTCTTT. Residues: CATWDSPNYKKLF.

This clone was observed a handful of times. TCRdb attributes to this sequence the protein of a much larger clone, which differs from the DNA translation at residue 3; a read error is likely, and the protein displayed is translated from the DNA. CDR3 sequence reads: CAMWRRSDWIKTF. CDR3 bases: TGTGCCATGTGGAGGAGGAGTGATTGGATCAAGACGTTT. The chain recombines TRGV9 with TRGJP2. The J gene, left out of TCRdb, was set here by checking the DNA against germline. The CDR3 consists of 13 residues. Germline CDR1 reads GITISATS; CDR2 reads ISYDGTV (reference sequence).

This clone was seen more than once but under ten times. TCRdb shows a much larger clone's protein in place of this DNA's translation, and the two differ at residue 13, likely through a read error; the protein shown is translated from the DNA. The chain joins TRGV9 to TRGJP. The J gene is absent in TCRdb and was assigned here via DNA matching to germline. The CDR3 spans 18 residues. Germline V lookup: CDR1 GITISATS, CDR2 ISYDGTV (reference sequence). The CDR3 DNA sequence: TGTGCCTTGTGGGAGGTTGGGGGGCAAGAGTTGGGCAGAAAAATCAAGGTATTT. It encodes CALWEVGGQELGRKIKVF.

This clone was picked up many times. The protein in TCRdb stems from a much larger clone and differs at residue 11 from this DNA's translation, likely a read error; here the protein is translated from the DNA. The rearrangement uses TRGV9 and TRGJP2. No J gene is reported in TCRdb; it was inferred here by comparing the DNA with germline. The germline V gene has CDR1 GITISATS and CDR2 ISYDGTV (reference sequence). The CDR3 sequence is 14 residues long. CDR3 amino acids: CALWTHSSDWVKTF. The CDR3 bases are TGTGCCTTGTGGACCCACAGTAGTGATTGGGTCAAGACGTTT.

This clone was detected only a few times. This may come from a read error, since a much larger clone is one base off. The V and J genes are TRGV8 and TRGJ1 or TRGJ2. The CDR3 loop spans 12 amino acids. Germline V CDR1 and CDR2: VENAVY, YDSYNSRV. V gave up 6 bases and J gave up 3 bases; unmatched junction bases: 5. This CDR3 is CATWSRYYKKLF. In DNA, the CDR3 is TGTGCCACCTGGTCGCGTTATTATAAGAAACTCTTT.

Concerning this clone itself: The TCRdb protein comes from a much larger clone and disagrees with this DNA's translation at residue 11, likely due to a read error; the protein given here is derived from the DNA. The J gene was not called, though the V gene is TRGV4. CDR1 is EGSTGY and CDR2 is YDSYTSSV in the germline V gene. The CDR3 contains 13 residues. CDR3 sequence reads: CATWDARGHKELF. CDR3 in DNA: TGTGCCACCTGGGATGCCCGGGGGCATAAGGAACTCTTT.